This T cell receptor beta chain was recorded in a study of identical twins. A universal primer site was created by template switching, with the cDNA bearing unique molecular identifiers. MiXCR was run by TCRdb on the 5' RACE reads, yielding one entry per CDR3 protein. The data contain fewer than 450,000 distinct CDR3 sequences, about 9% of them singletons. This clonotype was counted a few times. The target antigen is unknown. The V end lost 6 bases, the J end lost 3 bases, and 9 bases lay between the germline ends. In germline, CDR1 is MGHDK, CDR2 SYGVNS. CDR3 length: 12 amino acids. Study findings and constraints: Monozygotic twins shared more out-of-frame TCR alpha than recombination models predicted. Weaker excess twin sharing was seen among beta out-of-frame sequences. Whereas memory repertoires showed no such difference, abundant cord blood beta clonotypes carried fewer insertions.

The sequencing sample was made of naive T cells sorted from blood. This clonotype originated in a woman in her 50s in good health. The J gene is TRBJ2-7, the V gene TRBV25-1; the D is unclear. The chain's CDR3 is CASSKVGYEQYF. The CDR3 region has the DNA TGTGCCAGCAGCAAAGTGGGCTACGAGCAGTACTTC.